One sample yielded the 5 T cell receptor beta chains listed below, sequenced in a study of shared clonotypes between healthy human individuals (TCRdb year 2020). Library construction relied on the immunoSEQ multiplex PCR assay. TCRdb's version of the immuneACCESS table is confined to in-frame rearrangements and falls short of the full clone set. An unresolved V gene accounts for under half of the shortfall where checked; the remainder is of unknown origin. Across this sample there are 1.5 million to 1.9 million clones, with 95% to 99% seen only once. Of the sample, roughly 0.4% falls within the top ten clones. The sequencing sample was made of naive CD4+ T cells sorted from blood. The sample's cell subset or site, from its label and the paper: CD45RA+ positively selected. Source of these receptors: a man aged 25 to 40 in good health.

This clone has only a few counts. The genes are TRBV6-5 and TRBJ1-5; unclear D gene. Trimming removed 6 bases from V and 0 bases from J, with 12 bases in between. The germline CDR1 and CDR2 sequences are MNHEY and SVGAGI. The length of the CDR3 is 15 residues. CDR3 sequence: CASRNLQYSNQPQHF. Written as DNA, the CDR3 is TGTGCCAGCAGAAACCTCCAGTATAGCAATCAGCCCCAGCATTTT.

V and J are TRBV7-6 and TRBJ2-5, with TRBD2 matching 9 bases. CDR3 length: 15 amino acids. Germline CDR1 SGHVS, CDR2 FNYEAQ. With 1 base clipped from V and 4 bases from J, the junction kept 4 bases outside the gene matches. The CDR3 is CASSLGAGGPETQYF. The DNA for the CDR3 is TGTGCCAGCAGCTTAGGAGCGGGAGGCCCAGAGACCCAGTACTTC.

This chain links TRBV11-2 with TRBJ2-7; no definite D call. Trimming took 6 bases from V and 2 from J, leaving 14 bases between them. The CDR3 loop spans 14 amino acids. Germline V gene lookup returns CDR1 SGHAT and CDR2 FQNNGV. The chain's CDR3 is CASRPRAAPYEQYF. The CDR3 bases are TGTGCCAGCAGGCCCCGGGCAGCCCCCTACGAGCAGTACTTC. The entire variable domain, with the rest obtained from reference TRBV11-2 and TRBJ2-7, is as follows: EAGVAQSPRYKIIEKRQSVAFWCNPISGHATLYWYQQILGQGPKLLIQFQNNGVVDDSQLPKDRFSAERLKGVDSTLKIQPAKLEDSAVYLCASRPRAAPYEQYFGPGTRLTVT.

The chain combines TRBV20-1 with TRBJ2-7; perhaps TRBD1 as D (6 bases). This CDR3 region has 11 residues. V dropped 3 bases and J dropped 5 bases, with 8 bases sitting between them. Germline V gene data show CDR1 as DFQATT and CDR2 as SNEGSKA (reference sequence). The CDR3 loop reads CSARWTDEQYF. CDR3 in DNA: TGCAGTGCTAGGTGGACAGACGAGCAGTACTTC.

The chain is built from TRBV19 and TRBJ2-3, with a weak D call TRBD1 (6 bases). Germline V CDR1 and CDR2: LNHDA, SQIVND (reference sequence). CDR3 length: 18 residues. Trimming stripped 5 bases from V and 6 bases from J, with 27 bases between. The CDR3 region is CASSRFTFSGVWGDTQYF. The CDR3 bases are TGTGCCAGTAGTCGATTTACCTTCTCAGGGGTCTGGGGGGATACGCAGTATTTT.